The entry that follows covers one T cell receptor (beta chain) sequence. The data belong to a study of control samples from healthy donors and cancer patients. Germline loops: CDR1 SQVTM, CDR2 ANQGSEA. The CDR3 runs 12 residues. The V and J ends lost 4 bases and 4 bases, in that order; junction bases with no gene match: 3. The table came from immunoSEQ multiplex PCR; TCRdb's copy has only in-frame clones and leaves some out. The sample carries about 130,000 clones, 90% to 95% recorded once. Sequencing was carried out using PBMCs. The sequence was obtained from a man aged 50-60 years with head and neck cancer. V is TRBV29-1 and J is TRBJ2-7, with 8 positions matching TRBD1. As DNA, the CDR3 is TGCAGCGTTGTACAGGGGGGATACGAGCAGTACTTC. Its protein product is CSVVQGGYEQYF.